This TCR beta chain came from a study of T cells in Graves' hyperthyroidism and ophthalmopathy. Findings and caveats of the study: Separation of ophthalmopathy from stable hyperthyroidism was achieved by a 13 V-J model. Most clonotypes expanded in thyroid above 0.001 were likewise present in blood.

The source material, RNA transcripts, was used to amplify TCR beta CDR3 regions. With the HTBI primer set, the TCR CDR3 went through a first round of RT-PCR. A single record per CDR3 protein comes from TCRdb applying MiXCR to the multiplex PCR reads. The sample records 200,000 to 300,000 distinct CDR3 sequences, about 16% being singletons. This clonotype was recorded many times. The antigen remains unidentified. For the diagnoses, clinical symptoms, serum thyroxine and TRAb, thyroid ultrasound and orbital computed tomography were used. The CDR3 is 15 residues long. Germline V gene data show CDR1 as SGHTA and CDR2 as FQGNSA. V gave up 5 bases and J gave up 6 bases; unmatched junction bases: 11.

The sample consisted of blood. The rearrangement joins TRBV7-2 to TRBJ2-7; 9 positions match TRBD1. The TCR was taken from a woman aged 18-29 years with Graves' ophthalmopathy. The CDR3: CASSPIFGTGLEQYF. CDR3 bases: TGTGCCAGCAGCCCTATATTCGGGACAGGGCTCGAGCAGTACTTC.